These 26 T cell receptor beta chains share one sample of origin, sequenced in a study of response to subunit inactivated influenza vaccine. Each CDR3 protein gets one entry after TCRdb re-called the RT-PCR reads with MiXCR. The repertoire holds over 400,000 distinct CDR3 sequences, with approximately 10% as singletons. Sequenced here: PBMCs from blood, sampled roughly 46 days after vaccination. Receptor source: a man in his forties or fifties who received an inactivated influenza vaccine.

The chain has TRBV4-3 and TRBJ2-5, with D possibly matching TRBD2 (6 bases). From germline, CDR1 is LGHNA and CDR2 YSLEER. V lost 4 bases, J lost 7 bases, and 16 bases lay in between. The CDR3 has 14 residues. CDR3 DNA sequence: TGCGCCAGCAGCCCAGATCGGGTGGGAGGGACCCAGTACTTC. It translates to CASSPDRVGGTQYF.

This clonotype appeared a few times. The V call is TRBV5-6, the J call TRBJ2-4; possible D gene TRBD2, 7 bases. Trimming stripped 1 base from V and 7 bases from J, with 18 bases between. The germline gives CDR1 SGHDT, CDR2 YYEEEE. The CDR3 sequence is 16 residues long. CDR3 nucleotide sequence: TGTGCCAGCAGCTTGAGGTGGCAGGGGAGGGGGAACATTCAGTACTTC. Protein product: CASSLRWQGRGNIQYF.

CDR3 loop: CAISESEREQFF. The CDR3 DNA reads TGTGCCATCAGTGAGTCGGAACGCGAGCAGTTCTTC. This chain links TRBV10-3 with TRBJ2-1; D not certain. The CDR3 length is 12 residues. Germline CDR1 is ENHRY and CDR2 is SYGVKD. The ends were cut back, 0 bases at V and 10 bases at J, with 7 bases in the middle.

This clonotype was counted ten times or more. The chain uses TRBV12-3 or TRBV12-4 and TRBJ2-7; D unresolved. The CDR3 loop spans 12 amino acids. The V end lost 2 bases, the J end lost 2 bases, and 4 bases lay between the germline ends. The CDR3: CASSLRAYEQYF. CDR3 coding DNA: TGTGCCAGCAGTTTAAGGGCCTACGAGCAGTACTTC.

The V call is TRBV6-6, the J call TRBJ2-1; TRBD1 might be the D (6 bases). Germline values: CDR1 MNHNY, CDR2 SVGAGI (reference sequence). This CDR3 has 13 residues. V lost 4 bases and J lost 13, with 17 bases in between. The CDR3 DNA is TGTGCCAGCAGTTCGGGTAGCAAGGGGGACCAGTTCTTC. Its translation is CASSSGSKGDQFF.

The chain couples TRBV28 to TRBJ2-3, with 9 positions matching TRBD1. CDR3 length: 16 amino acids. Trimming removed 5 bases from V and 6 bases from J; junction bases left unmatched: 12. The germline V gene encodes CDR1 MDHEN and CDR2 SYDVKM. For the CDR3, the DNA is TGTGCCAGCAGTCCTGATCGGGACAGGGCTGTCGATACGCAGTATTTT. It codes for CASSPDRDRAVDTQYF. The entire variable domain, with the rest obtained from reference TRBV28 and TRBJ2-3, is as follows: DVKVTQSSRYLVKRTGEKVFLECVQDMDHENMFWYRQDPGLGLRLIYFSYDVKMKEKGDIPEGYSVSREKKERFSLILESASTNQTSMYLCASSPDRDRAVDTQYFGPGTRLTVL.

In this sample, this clonotype turned up a few times. CDR3 protein: CSAAIGTVNTEAFF. Written as DNA, the CDR3 is TGCAGTGCCGCCATAGGGACAGTAAACACTGAAGCTTTCTTT. The V gene is TRBV20-1, the J gene TRBJ1-1, with 7 bases aligning to TRBD1. Germline V gene sequence: CDR1 DFQATT, CDR2 SNEGSKA (reference sequence). The ends lost 6 bases at V and 2 bases at J; junction bases unmatched: 9. There are 14 residues in the CDR3.

There are many counts of this clonotype. This chain connects TRBV5-1 to TRBJ2-2; D is perhaps TRBD1 or TRBD2 (5 bases each). Germline loops: CDR1 SGHRS, CDR2 YFSETQ. Trimming took off 4 bases at V and 6 bases at J, with 16 bases between the two ends. The CDR3 spans 15 residues. The CDR3 protein is CASSPQPQGAGELFF. Written as DNA, the CDR3 is TGCGCCAGCAGCCCCCAGCCGCAGGGAGCCGGGGAGCTGTTTTTT.

V is TRBV5-1 and J is TRBJ2-2, with 11 bases fitting TRBD1. Germline assignment: CDR1 SGHRS and CDR2 YFSETQ. This CDR3 contains 16 residues. Unmatched junction bases numbered 7, after V lost 3 bases and J lost 6 bases. The CDR3 loop is CASSSTGTGGAGELFF. CDR3 nucleotides: TGCGCCAGCAGCTCCACCGGGACAGGGGGTGCCGGGGAGCTGTTTTTT.

This clonotype was counted ten times or more. This rearrangement joins TRBV7-9 to TRBJ2-2; tentatively, D is TRBD2 (6 bases). This CDR3 is built from 14 residues. Germline V CDR1 and CDR2: SEHNR, FQNEAQ (reference sequence). The germline V and J ends were trimmed by 6 bases and 1 base, with 9 bases remaining between them. The CDR3 here is CASRGSGNTGELFF. In DNA form, the CDR3 reads TGTGCCAGCAGGGGTAGCGGGAACACCGGGGAGCTGTTTTTT.

This clonotype was counted only a few times. V usage is TRBV7-9 and J usage is TRBJ2-2; D not resolved. This CDR3 comprises 14 residues. V gave up 2 bases and J gave up 4 bases, with 8 bases separating them. Per the germline V gene, CDR1 is SEHNR and CDR2 is FQNEAQ (reference sequence). CDR3 residues: CASSLLVATGELFF. The CDR3 DNA is TGTGCCAGCAGCTTACTAGTGGCCACCGGGGAGCTGTTTTTT.

This clonotype was seen more than once but under ten times. The chain joins TRBV6-2 or TRBV6-3 to TRBJ1-1, with no clear D. V dropped 3 bases and J dropped 6 bases, with 11 bases sitting between them. Germline V gene data show CDR1 as MNHEY and CDR2 as SVGEGT. This CDR3 region has 13 residues. As DNA, the CDR3 is TGTGCCAGCAGTTATGGGGTGCCCTCTGAAGCTTTCTTT. As protein: CASSYGVPSEAFF.

V gene TRBV24-1 combines with J gene TRBJ2-5; D unclear. The V end lost 1 base, the J end lost 5 bases, and 4 bases lay between the germline ends. CDR3 length equals 12 residues. The V gene's germline CDR1 is KGHDR and CDR2 SFDVKD. The CDR3: CATSDFFETQYF. Written as DNA, the CDR3 is TGTGCCACCAGTGATTTTTTCGAGACCCAGTACTTC.

The sample holds a few counts of this clonotype. The genes are TRBV4-3 and TRBJ2-3; 7 bases agree with TRBD2. The CDR3 consists of 18 residues. With V trimmed by 0 bases and J by 2 bases, 11 bases remained unmatched. Germline assignment: CDR1 LGHNA and CDR2 YSLEER. The CDR3 sequence: CASSQEYSGGTFTDTQYF. CDR3 nucleotides: TGCGCCAGCAGCCAAGAATATTCGGGGGGAACGTTCACAGATACGCAGTATTTT.

The chain carries TRBV3-1 and TRBJ1-2; 7 positions agree with TRBD1. The junction had 5 bases not matched to a gene; V was cut back by 2 bases and J by 5 bases. The CDR3 runs to 14 residues. Germline V lookup: CDR1 LGHDT, CDR2 YNNKEL (reference sequence). In DNA, the CDR3 is TGTGCCAGCAGCCAAACCTCGGGACAGTATGGCTACACCTTC. Amino acid sequence: CASSQTSGQYGYTF.

This clonotype was detected ten times or more. For the CDR3, the DNA is TGTGCCAGCAGTTTTTCGAACAATGAGCAGTTCTTC. Translating it yields CASSFSNNEQFF. The chain uses TRBV12-3 or TRBV12-4 and TRBJ2-1; D is unresolved. V lost 3 bases to trimming and J lost 5 bases, with 5 bases between them. CDR3 length: 12 amino acids.

This clonotype was observed many times. The CDR3 loop reads CASSLAYRSSYEQYF. The CDR3 DNA reads as TGTGCCAGCAGCTTAGCCTACAGGAGCTCCTACGAGCAGTACTTC. This sequence joins TRBV7-8 and TRBJ2-7, with D possibly TRBD1 on 5 matching bases. CDR3 length equals 15 residues. V shed 0 bases and J shed 0 bases, with 9 bases lying between them. Germline CDR1 and CDR2: SGHVS and FQNEAQ.

This clonotype was seen at least ten times. The gene calls are TRBV14 and TRBJ2-7; D gene unclear. CDR3 length: 11 amino acids. The germline V gene encodes CDR1 SGHDN and CDR2 FVKESK. Trimming left V 3 bases short and J 3 bases short, with 3 bases between. The CDR3: CASSQRYEQYF. The CDR3 bases are TGTGCCAGCAGCCAGCGCTACGAGCAGTACTTC.

This clonotype was picked up a small number of times. V and J are TRBV20-1 and TRBJ2-1; the D is unclear. This CDR3 comprises 15 residues. From germline, CDR1 is DFQATT and CDR2 SNEGSKA (reference sequence). Trimming cost V 0 bases and J 0 bases, with 9 bases left between them. The CDR3 here is CSARDGRSSYNEQFF. The DNA of the CDR3 is TGCAGTGCTAGAGATGGGCGGAGCTCCTACAATGAGCAGTTCTTC.

The chain employs TRBV9 and TRBJ2-1; no definite D call. There are 16 residues in the CDR3. Trimming took off 0 bases at V and 7 bases at J, with 17 bases between the two ends. Germline V gene lookup returns CDR1 SGDLS and CDR2 YYNGEE. The CDR3 loop is CASSVDPFPGKNEQFF. CDR3 nucleotide sequence: TGTGCCAGCAGCGTAGATCCCTTCCCCGGAAAAAATGAGCAGTTCTTC.

This clonotype was seen repeatedly, ten times or more. The genes are TRBV5-1 and TRBJ2-1; the match to TRBD2 covers 8 bases. CDR1 and CDR2 from the germline V gene are SGHRS and YFSETQ. V shed 0 bases and J 15 bases; nucleotides not matched to a gene: 11. This CDR3 is built from 14 residues. The CDR3: CASSLALSRSGGFF. In nucleotides, the CDR3 is TGCGCCAGCAGCTTGGCCCTGAGTAGGAGCGGGGGGTTCTTC.

This chain uses TRBV6-2 or TRBV6-3 with TRBJ2-6, with TRBD1 identical over 7 bases. This CDR3 has 17 residues. Germline CDR1 is MNHEY and CDR2 is SVGEGT. V lost 5 bases, J lost 1 base, and 8 bases stayed unmatched. For the CDR3, the DNA is TGTGCCAGCAGTCGGGACAGTTTAGAATCTGGGGCCAACGTCCTGACTTTC. Its translation is CASSRDSLESGANVLTF.

In its sample, this clonotype was seen a few times. This rearrangement joins TRBV28 to TRBJ2-7, with TRBD2 matching 8 bases. This CDR3 is 16 amino acids long. V dropped 6 bases and J dropped 1; count of bases not matched to a gene: 11. Germline V gives CDR1 MDHEN, CDR2 SYDVKM. The CDR3 loop reads CASRSPAGEVSYEQYF. The DNA of the CDR3 is TGTGCCAGCAGGTCCCCAGCGGGAGAAGTGTCCTACGAGCAGTACTTC.

This chain links TRBV7-2 with TRBJ2-7, with D hard to call. CDR1 and CDR2 (germline): SGHTA, FQGNSA. This CDR3 comprises 13 residues. Trimming cost V 3 bases and J 2 bases, with 8 bases left between them. CDR3 nucleotides: TGTGCCAGCAGCTTCACTGCTACCTACGAGCAGTACTTC. It is translated as CASSFTATYEQYF.

This clonotype was counted ten times or more. CDR3 nucleotides: TGTGCCAGCAGCTCCCTTCCGGGACAAAGCACAGATACGCAGTATTTT. It yields the protein CASSSLPGQSTDTQYF. This chain connects TRBV7-2 to TRBJ2-3, with D possibly matching TRBD1 (6 bases). Trimming stripped 4 bases from V and 0 bases from J, with 14 bases between. This CDR3 region has 16 residues. CDR1 and CDR2 (germline): SGHTA, FQGNSA.

This clonotype has a count of ten or more. V and J are TRBV10-1 and TRBJ2-1; no reliable D call. Trimming stripped 0 bases from V and 3 bases from J, with 6 bases between. The CDR3 length is 14 residues. The germline V gene has CDR1 WNHNN and CDR2 SYGVQD (reference sequence). The CDR3 DNA reads as TGCGCCAGCAGTGAGTCCCCGGGCTACAATGAGCAGTTCTTC. Translation: CASSESPGYNEQFF.